A selection of T cell receptor beta chains follows, all from one sample in a study of Graves' ophthalmopathy and Graves' hyperthyroidism. TCRdb itself ran the multiplex PCR reads through MiXCR, one entry per CDR3 protein. Here the sample spans about 480,000 distinct CDR3 sequences, about an eighth being singletons. Sequenced: blood. All receptors come from a woman aged 25-40 years with Graves' ophthalmopathy. Both conserved end residues are part of each CDR3. The D gene is left open where the match is weak. Clone size is shown for a subset of rows, as once, few, many or a class of expanded clone.

>-|few|TRBV11-2|TRBJ2-4
CASSPMGRRGLAKNIQYF
TGTGCCAGCAGCCCCATGGGGAGGCGGGGGCTAGCCAAAAACATTCAGTACTTC
>-|many|TRBV6-5|TRBJ1-2
CASRARGNWESGYTF
TGTGCCAGCAGGGCAAGGGGCAACTGGGAATCTGGCTACACCTTC
>TRBD2|many|TRBV2|TRBJ2-5
CASSTRQAGETQETQYF
TGTGCCAGCAGCACCCGGCAAGCGGGGGAGACTCAAGAGACCCAGTACTTC
>TRBD1|many|TRBV13|TRBJ1-5
CASSSRDSPNQPQHF
TGTGCCAGCAGCTCGCGGGACAGCCCCAATCAGCCCCAGCATTTT
>-|many|TRBV24-1|TRBJ1-1
CATSDRTEAFF
TGTGCCACCAGTGACAGGACTGAAGCTTTCTTT
>TRBD2|many|TRBV11-2|TRBJ2-7
CASSQIGLAENYEQYF
TGTGCCAGCAGCCAAATTGGACTAGCGGAGAACTACGAGCAGTACTTC
>TRBD1|many|TRBV5-5|TRBJ2-4
CASSPGTGGYAKNIQYF
TGTGCCAGCAGCCCTGGGACAGGGGGATACGCCAAAAACATTCAGTACTTC
>-|few|TRBV13|TRBJ1-1
CASSLTSPVDTEAFF
TGTGCCAGCAGCTTAACGAGTCCGGTAGACACTGAAGCTTTCTTT
>TRBD1|many|TRBV20-1|TRBJ2-7
CSARTGWFYEQYF
TGCAGTGCTAGGACAGGGTGGTTCTACGAGCAGTACTTC
>TRBD2|-|TRBV3-1|TRBJ2-7
CASSQTGGGVLSYEQYF
TGTGCCAGCAGCCAAACCGGGGGAGGGGTGCTATCCTACGAGCAGTACTTC